The 23 T cell receptor beta chains given below trace back to one sample, sequenced in a study of T cell responses to AZD1222 COVID-19 vaccine. Using immunoSEQ multiplex PCR, the repertoire was profiled, and TCRdb retains in-frame clones only, with some absent. The data show approximately 150,000 clones, with roughly 89% seen just once and over 1.5% held by the top ten. Here the sequenced sample was peripheral blood, taken on day 0 of AZD1222 vaccination. Every receptor here comes from an adult in good health.

The rearrangement uses TRBV5-1 and TRBJ2-7; 8 nucleotides agree with TRBD2. J lost 5 bases, V lost 5 bases, and 6 bases had no gene match. The germline V gene has CDR1 SGHRS and CDR2 YFSETQ. The CDR3 spans 13 residues. CDR3 nucleotide sequence: TGCGCCAGCAGGCTAGCGGGCGACAACGAGCAGTACTTC. Its protein is CASRLAGDNEQYF.

V gene TRBV12-3 or TRBV12-4 combines with J gene TRBJ2-1; the D gene is possibly TRBD2 (6 bases). This CDR3 spans 13 amino acids. Trimming cost V 2 bases and J 10 bases, with 12 bases left between them. This CDR3 reads CASSLLRESEQFF. In DNA form, the CDR3 reads TGTGCCAGCAGTTTATTACGGGAGTCAGAGCAGTTCTTC.

The chain is built from TRBV12-3 or TRBV12-4 and TRBJ2-7; the match to TRBD1 covers 8 bases. Germline trimming cut 6 bases from V and 0 bases from J; bases unmatched to any gene: 1. The CDR3 has 13 amino acids. The CDR3 region has the DNA TGTGCCAGCAGGGGACAGGACTCCTACGAGCAGTACTTC. As protein: CASRGQDSYEQYF.

This clone was counted once. The V call is TRBV24-1, the J call TRBJ2-1; D not resolved. This CDR3 has 13 residues. Trimming pared 10 bases from V and 6 bases from J, leaving 15 bases between. Germline CDR1 KGHDR, CDR2 SFDVKD. CDR3 residues: CATTTPGLNEQFF. DNA for the CDR3: TGTGCCACGACAACCCCGGGCCTCAATGAGCAGTTCTTC.

This clone was seen once. The chain joins TRBV7-3 to TRBJ2-2; TRBD2 aligns across 15 bases. The germline V gene has CDR1 SGHTA and CDR2 FQGTGA. The CDR3 sequence is 18 residues long. V shed 5 bases, J shed 5 bases, and the junction held 9 bases outside the gene matches. CDR3 nucleotide sequence: TGTGCCAGCAGCCATCCGGGACTAGCGGGAGGTGGGACCGGGGAGCTGTTTTTT. It encodes CASSHPGLAGGGTGELFF. Supplemented by reference TRBV7-3 and TRBJ2-2, the full variable domain reads GAGVSQTPSNKVTEKGKYVELRCDPISGHTALYWYRQSLGQGPEFLIYFQGTGAADDSGLPNDRFFAVRPEGSVSTLKIQRTERGDSAVYLCASSHPGLAGGGTGELFFGEGSRLTVL.

The table lists this clone with a count of one. The V gene is TRBV18, the J gene TRBJ1-3, with 9 bases matching TRBD1. This CDR3 region has 17 residues. The J segment lost 1 base and the V segment lost 2 bases, leaving 6 bases of the junction unmatched. Germline assignment: CDR1 KGHSH and CDR2 LQKENI. The CDR3 DNA reads as TGTGCCAGCTCACCAATCCCCGGGACAGGGTCTGGAAACACCATATATTTT. It encodes CASSPIPGTGSGNTIYF.

In the case of this clone: In the same sample, other DNA sequences code for this CDR3. The chain joins TRBV27 to TRBJ2-7; D possibly corresponds to TRBD1 (6 bases). Germline loops: CDR1 MNHEY, CDR2 SMNVEV (reference sequence). This CDR3 region has 13 residues. Between the trimmed V and J ends, which lost 2 bases and 1 base, there was a span of 6 bases. CDR3 sequence reads: CASSLQGSYEQYF. The CDR3 DNA reads as TGTGCCAGCAGTTTACAGGGGTCCTACGAGCAGTACTTC.

The genes are TRBV24-1 and TRBJ2-7, with 7 bases aligning to TRBD1. Unmatched junction bases numbered 13, after V lost 1 base and J lost 2 bases. The CDR3 is 18 residues long. The germline V gene encodes CDR1 KGHDR and CDR2 SFDVKD. The CDR3, as DNA: TGTGCCACCAGTGATTTCGTAACCGGGACAGTAGATACCTACGAGCAGTACTTC. It yields the protein CATSDFVTGTVDTYEQYF.

This rearrangement joins TRBV19 to TRBJ2-1; tentatively, D is TRBD2 (5 bases). V was pared by 6 bases and J by 8 bases, with 17 bases between. This CDR3 comprises 14 residues. Germline V gives CDR1 LNHDA, CDR2 SQIVND (reference sequence). CDR3 amino acids: CASSYDYRGYEQFF. The CDR3 coding sequence is TGTGCCAGTAGCTACGACTACCGCGGGTATGAGCAGTTCTTC.

The J gene is TRBJ1-2, the V gene TRBV4-1; D uncertain. Germline V gene data show CDR1 as MGHRA and CDR2 as YSYEKL. V lost 0 bases and J lost 4, with 9 bases in between. The CDR3 is 14 residues long. For the CDR3, the DNA is TGCGCCAGCAGCCAAGATCAGGCCACCTATGGCTACACCTTC. This sequence encodes CASSQDQATYGYTF.

This clone was seen a single time. The chain employs TRBV5-1 and TRBJ1-1; D uncertain. The CDR3 contains 13 residues. Looked up from germline, CDR1 is SGHRS and CDR2 is YFSETQ. With 2 bases removed from V and 11 bases from J, the gap between germline ends came to 16 bases. The CDR3 bases are TGCGCCAGCAGCTTAATGAGGACCTCGGAGGCTTTCTTT. Translation: CASSLMRTSEAFF.

CDR3 amino acids: CASSGSRLAGREETQYF. DNA of the CDR3: TGTGCCAGCAGCGGCTCTAGACTAGCGGGGAGGGAGGAGACCCAGTACTTC. The rearrangement links TRBV9 to TRBJ2-5, with TRBD2 matching 11 bases. Germline trimming cut 3 bases from V and 5 bases from J; bases unmatched to any gene: 12. Per the germline V gene, CDR1 is SGDLS and CDR2 is YYNGEE. CDR3 length: 17 residues.

The rearrangement uses TRBV21-1 and TRBJ2-7; the table's D call TRBD2 went unverified against the DNA. TRBV21-1 is listed as a pseudogene. This CDR3 spans 20 amino acids. CDR3 loop: CASSVRSPDPAGVLRYEQYF. The DNA for the CDR3 is TGTGCCAGCAGCGTGCGGTCTCCGGACCCAGCGGGAGTCTTAAGGTACGAGCAGTACTTC.

The V call is TRBV7-9, the J call TRBJ2-1; 12 positions match TRBD2. The CDR3 runs to 17 residues. J gave up 7 bases and V 3 bases, and 10 bases lay outside the gene matches. CDR1 SEHNR and CDR2 FQNEAQ come from the germline V gene (reference sequence). The CDR3 protein is CASSFALAGGVVNEQFF. Here the CDR3 DNA reads TGTGCCAGCAGCTTTGCTCTAGCGGGAGGGGTGGTAAATGAGCAGTTCTTC.

The J gene is TRBJ1-2, the V gene TRBV19; D not resolved. This CDR3 comprises 12 residues. Trimming took off 2 bases at V and 4 bases at J, with 5 bases between the two ends. Germline V gene data show CDR1 as LNHDA and CDR2 as SQIVND (reference sequence). The CDR3 coding sequence is TGTGCCAGTAGTATAAGCTCCTATGGCTACACCTTC. Translation gives CASSISSYGYTF.

The chain is built from TRBV7-2 and TRBJ1-2; D is perhaps TRBD1 (5 bases). Germline CDR1 reads SGHTA; CDR2 reads FQGNSA. The CDR3 totals 13 residues. V gave up 5 bases and J gave up 4 bases, with 11 bases separating them. The CDR3 region is CASSPGGVYGYTF. CDR3 bases: TGTGCCAGCAGCCCCGGGGGGGTCTATGGCTACACCTTC. The full variable domain, rest sourced from reference TRBV7-2 and TRBJ1-2, is GAGVSQSPSNKVTEKGKDVELRCDPISGHTALYWYRQSLGQGLEFLIYFQGNSAPDKSGLPSDRFSAERTGGSVSTLTIQRTQQEDSAVYLCASSPGGVYGYTFGSGTRLTVV.

The rearrangement joins TRBV9 to TRBJ2-1; TRBD2 matches at 7 bases. Germline assignment: CDR1 SGDLS and CDR2 YYNGEE. V dropped 4 bases and J dropped 0; count of bases not matched to a gene: 4. This CDR3 has 15 residues. CDR3 loop: CASSPGGSSYNEQFF. CDR3 coding DNA: TGTGCCAGCAGCCCCGGGGGGTCCTCCTACAATGAGCAGTTCTTC.

The V and J genes are TRBV5-6 and TRBJ1-2, with a possible D match to TRBD1 (6 bases). Trimming shortened V by 0 bases and J by 8 bases, and 14 bases separated the two germline ends. Germline V gene data show CDR1 as SGHDT and CDR2 as YYEEEE. The CDR3 covers 14 residues. CDR3 region: CASSLVRGAEGYTF. CDR3 sequence (DNA): TGTGCCAGCAGCTTGGTTAGGGGGGCGGAAGGCTACACCTTC.

The V call is TRBV25-1, the J call TRBJ2-7; D is undetermined. Germline loops: CDR1 MGHDK, CDR2 SYGVNS. V lost 6 bases and J 2 bases, leaving 20 bases between the germline ends. The CDR3 has 16 amino acids. CDR3 protein: CASSPSRSKSTYEQYF. The CDR3, as DNA: TGTGCCAGCAGCCCGAGCCGTAGCAAAAGCACCTACGAGCAGTACTTC.

The chain is built from TRBV9 and TRBJ2-1; D remains unclear. Looked up from germline, CDR1 is SGDLS and CDR2 is YYNGEE. This CDR3 is 13 amino acids long. V was shortened by 4 bases and J by 4 bases, with 9 bases between the two germline ends. The CDR3 loop reads CASSQVGYNEQFF. CDR3 sequence (DNA): TGTGCCAGCAGCCAGGTCGGGTACAATGAGCAGTTCTTC.

This rearrangement joins TRBV2 to TRBJ1-1, with D possibly TRBD1 on 6 matching bases. There are 13 residues in the CDR3. The V gene's germline CDR1 is SNHLY and CDR2 FYNNEI. The germline V and J ends were trimmed by 5 bases and 0 bases, with 7 bases remaining between them. CDR3 DNA sequence: TGTGCCAGCAGTTGGGACATGAACACTGAAGCTTTCTTT. It is translated as CASSWDMNTEAFF.

The chain uses TRBV5-5 and TRBJ2-2; tentative D call: TRBD2 (5 bases). The CDR3 has 15 amino acids. CDR1 and CDR2 from the germline V gene are SGHKS and YYEKEE (reference sequence). Trimming left V 0 bases short and J 7 bases short, with 13 bases between. The CDR3 is CASSLGQVGVGELFF. The CDR3 DNA is TGTGCCAGCAGCTTGGGGCAGGTCGGGGTCGGGGAGCTGTTTTTT. Together with reference TRBV5-5 and TRBJ2-2, the CDR3 gives the full variable domain: DAGVTQSPTHLIKTRGQQVTLRCSPISGHKSVSWYQQVLGQGPQFIFQYYEKEERGRGNFPDRFSARQFPNYSSELNVNALLLGDSALYLCASSLGQVGVGELFFGEGSRLTVL.

The table lists this clone with a count of one. V and J are TRBV6-5 and TRBJ2-7; TRBD2 is a possible D gene (6 bases). V lost 5 bases, J lost 5 bases, and 16 bases lay in between. CDR1 is MNHEY and CDR2 is SVGAGI in the germline V gene. This CDR3 contains 14 residues. The CDR3, as DNA: TGTGCCAGCAGTAACAAAACTAGCAGCCACGAGCAGTACTTC. Translating it yields CASSNKTSSHEQYF.